The 7 T cell receptor beta chains in this list originate from one sample, sequenced in a study of beta chain features in type 1 diabetes. These TCRs are of unknown antigen specificity. General study points: People with Type 1 diabetes carried modestly yet significantly shorter TCRB CDR3s in all four CD4+ subsets.

The isolated RNA, all of it, was reverse transcribed, so expressed TCRB transcripts were what got sequenced. Only in-frame clones appear in the TCRdb table, and some are missing; sequencing was by immunoSEQ multiplex PCR. The data hold 630,000 or so clones, with around 15% observed a single time. The specimen was naive CD4+ T cells from blood. These TCRs come from a man between 18 and 35 years old with type 1 diabetes.

This chain joins TRBV11-1 and TRBJ2-1; 8 nucleotides line up with TRBD2. Per germline, CDR1 SGHAT and CDR2 FQDESV (reference sequence). The CDR3 contains 14 residues. Trimming at V came to 1 base and at J to 6 bases, leaving 2 bases not matched to a gene. As DNA, the CDR3 is TGTGCCAGCAGCTTAGTTGGGACTAGCAATGAGCAGTTCTTC. Amino acids: CASSLVGTSNEQFF.

The chain couples TRBV10-3 to TRBJ2-5, with D possibly being TRBD1 (5 bases). V was shortened by 4 bases and J by 5 bases, with 14 bases between the two germline ends. The length of the CDR3 is 14 residues. From germline, CDR1 is ENHRY and CDR2 SYGVKD. CDR3 in amino acids: CAISVGQGSETQYF. The DNA for the CDR3 is TGTGCCATCAGTGTAGGGCAGGGAAGCGAGACCCAGTACTTC.

V is TRBV27 and J is TRBJ1-5; possible D gene TRBD1, 6 bases. CDR1 is MNHEY and CDR2 is SMNVEV in the germline V gene (reference sequence). The CDR3 has 15 residues. V shed 3 bases and J shed 4 bases, with 13 bases lying between them. The CDR3 DNA follows: TGTGCCAGCAGTTTGCGGGGGGCTAATAATCAGCCCCAGCATTTT. Amino acid sequence: CASSLRGANNQPQHF.

CDR3 in DNA: TGTGCCAGCTCATCGTACCCGGGGGGCGACAATACAGATACGCAGTATTTT. This translates into CASSSYPGGDNTDTQYF. The chain links TRBV18 to TRBJ2-3; D possibly corresponds to TRBD2 (7 bases). Germline lookup yields CDR1 KGHSH and CDR2 LQKENI. Trimming left V 5 bases short and J 3 bases short, with 21 bases between. The CDR3 extends over 17 amino acids.

This clone showed up just a few times. The chain combines TRBV6-1 with TRBJ1-2; TRBD1 might be the D (6 bases). The V gene's germline CDR1 is MNHNS and CDR2 SASEGT. Trimming cost V 0 bases and J 2 bases, with 10 bases left between them. The CDR3 contains 15 residues. CDR3 nucleotides: TGTGCCAGCAGTGAAGCTAGGGGGGCCAACTATGGCTACACCTTC. Its translation: CASSEARGANYGYTF.

The gene calls are TRBV29-1 and TRBJ1-2, with D uncertain. V lost 5 bases to trimming and J lost 8 bases, with 9 bases between them. In germline, CDR1 is SQVTM, CDR2 ANQGSEA. This CDR3 has 10 residues. This chain's CDR3 is CSVTDQGYTF. CDR3 DNA: TGCAGCGTTACGGATCAGGGCTACACCTTC.

This clone was picked up a small number of times. The chain employs TRBV5-1 and TRBJ2-5; 7 bases map to TRBD2. The CDR3 spans 15 residues. Germline trimming cut 2 bases from V and 5 bases from J; bases unmatched to any gene: 9. The germline gives CDR1 SGHRS, CDR2 YFSETQ. In DNA, the CDR3 is TGCGCCAGCAGCTTTTTCGGAGCGGGAACGGAGACCCAGTACTTC. Translating it yields CASSFFGAGTETQYF.